This T cell receptor (beta chain) was recorded in a study of stem cell transplantation in POMP-related autoinflammatory disease. For the study at large: Neutrophil and platelet engraftment from the graft donor was 100% through one year after transplant. Overall study findings and caveats: PRAID patients trended toward lower TRB diversity and higher clonality in all analyzed T-cell subsets.

Generated by immunoSEQ multiplex PCR, the TCRdb table keeps only in-frame clones and is missing some. The table has 68,000 or so clones, roughly 90% seen once. In the case of this clone: Its antigen remains unknown.

V was shortened by 8 bases and J by 3 bases, with 17 bases between the two germline ends. The CDR3 has 14 residues. Looked up from germline, CDR1 is MNHEY and CDR2 is SVGAGI. This TCR was recovered from a human patient with POMP-related autoinflammation and immune dysregulation (PRAID). Some T cells may be graft donor cells. The sample was CD4+ T cells from PBMCs, taken after stem cell transplantation. The rearrangement joins TRBV6-5 to TRBJ2-7; D may be TRBD1 or TRBD2 (5 bases each). The CDR3 sequence: CASDRDGRFYEQYF. DNA of the CDR3: TGTGCCAGCGACCGGGACGGACGATTCTACGAGCAGTACTTC.